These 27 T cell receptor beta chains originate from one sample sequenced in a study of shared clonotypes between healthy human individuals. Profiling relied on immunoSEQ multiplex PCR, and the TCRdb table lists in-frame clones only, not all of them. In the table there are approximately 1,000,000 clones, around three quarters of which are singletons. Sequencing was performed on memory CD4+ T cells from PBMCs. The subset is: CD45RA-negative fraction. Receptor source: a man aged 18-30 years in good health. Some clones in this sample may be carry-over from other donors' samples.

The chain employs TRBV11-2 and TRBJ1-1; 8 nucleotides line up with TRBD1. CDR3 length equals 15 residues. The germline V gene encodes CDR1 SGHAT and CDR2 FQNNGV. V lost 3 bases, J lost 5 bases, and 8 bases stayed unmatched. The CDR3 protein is CASSFSGQAVTEAFF. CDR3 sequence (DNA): TGTGCCAGCAGCTTCTCGGGACAGGCAGTTACTGAAGCTTTCTTT.

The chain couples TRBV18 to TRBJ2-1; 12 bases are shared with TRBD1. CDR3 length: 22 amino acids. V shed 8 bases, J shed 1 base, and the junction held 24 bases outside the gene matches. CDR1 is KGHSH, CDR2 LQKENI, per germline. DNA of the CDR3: TGTGCCAGCCGGCCCGGGACAGGGGGCAGCGAGTCTACGACCCGGTCCTACAATGAGCAGTTCTTC. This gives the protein CASRPGTGGSESTTRSYNEQFF.

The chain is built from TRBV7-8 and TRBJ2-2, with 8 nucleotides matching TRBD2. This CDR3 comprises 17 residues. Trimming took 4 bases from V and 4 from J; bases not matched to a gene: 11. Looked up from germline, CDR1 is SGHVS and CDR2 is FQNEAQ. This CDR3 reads CASSSRLAPSSTGELFF. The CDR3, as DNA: TGTGCCAGCAGCTCCCGACTAGCGCCCTCGAGCACCGGGGAGCTGTTTTTT.

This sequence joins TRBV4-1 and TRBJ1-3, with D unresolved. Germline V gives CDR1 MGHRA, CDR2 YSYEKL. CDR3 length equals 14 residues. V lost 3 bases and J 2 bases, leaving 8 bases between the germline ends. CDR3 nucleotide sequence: TGCGCCAGCAGCCAGTACCTTCCTGGAAACACCATATATTTT. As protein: CASSQYLPGNTIYF.

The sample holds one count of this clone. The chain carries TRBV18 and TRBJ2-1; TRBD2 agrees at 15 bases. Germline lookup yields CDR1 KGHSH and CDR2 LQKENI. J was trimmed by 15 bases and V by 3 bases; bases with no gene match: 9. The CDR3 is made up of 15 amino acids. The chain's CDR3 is CASSPSGTSGRSSFF. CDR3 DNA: TGTGCCAGCTCACCCAGCGGGACTAGCGGGAGGTCTTCGTTCTTC.

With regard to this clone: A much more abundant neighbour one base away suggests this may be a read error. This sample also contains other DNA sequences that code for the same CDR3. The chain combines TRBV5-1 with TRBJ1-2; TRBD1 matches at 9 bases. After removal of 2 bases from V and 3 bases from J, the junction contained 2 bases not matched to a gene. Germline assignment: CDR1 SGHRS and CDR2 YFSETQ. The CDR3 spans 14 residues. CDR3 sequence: CASSLGDRDYGYTF. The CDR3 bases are TGCGCCAGCAGCTTAGGGGACAGGGACTATGGCTACACCTTC.

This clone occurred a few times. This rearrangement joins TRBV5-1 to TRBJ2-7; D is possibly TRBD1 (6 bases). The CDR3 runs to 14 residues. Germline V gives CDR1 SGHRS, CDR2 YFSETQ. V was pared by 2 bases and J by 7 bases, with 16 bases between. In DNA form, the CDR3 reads TGCGCCAGCAGCTTCAATATCTTAACAGGGGAGCAGTACTTC. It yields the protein CASSFNILTGEQYF.

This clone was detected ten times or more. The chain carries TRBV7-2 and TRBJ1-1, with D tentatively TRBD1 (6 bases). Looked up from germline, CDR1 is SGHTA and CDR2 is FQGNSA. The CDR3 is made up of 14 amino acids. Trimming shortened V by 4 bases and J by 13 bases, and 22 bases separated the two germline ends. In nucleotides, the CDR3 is TGTGCCAGCAGCTCCTCCCAGGGGACCCGAGTTGGTTTCTTT. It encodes CASSSSQGTRVGFF.

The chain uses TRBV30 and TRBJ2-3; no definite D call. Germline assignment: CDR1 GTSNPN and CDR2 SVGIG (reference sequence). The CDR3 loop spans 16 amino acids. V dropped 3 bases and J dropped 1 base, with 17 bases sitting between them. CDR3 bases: TGTGCCTGGAGCCGACCGAGGACGGCGGGCACAGATACGCAGTATTTT. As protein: CAWSRPRTAGTDTQYF.

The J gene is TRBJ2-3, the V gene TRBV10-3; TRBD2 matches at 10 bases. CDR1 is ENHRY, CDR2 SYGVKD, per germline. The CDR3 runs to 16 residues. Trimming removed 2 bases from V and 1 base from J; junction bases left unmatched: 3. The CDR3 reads CAISEKGTSGTDTQYF. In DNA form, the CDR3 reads TGTGCCATCAGTGAGAAAGGGACTAGCGGCACAGATACGCAGTATTTT.

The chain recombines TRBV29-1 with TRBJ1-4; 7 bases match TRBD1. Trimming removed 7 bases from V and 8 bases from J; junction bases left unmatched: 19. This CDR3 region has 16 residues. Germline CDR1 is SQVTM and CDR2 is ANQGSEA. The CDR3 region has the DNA TGCAGCGCCAGGGGTGAGGGGGCCTCAGTCGGGGAAAAACTGTTTTTT. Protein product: CSARGEGASVGEKLFF. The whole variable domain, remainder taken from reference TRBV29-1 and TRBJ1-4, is SAVISQKPSRDICQRGTSLTIQCQVDSQVTMMFWYRQQPGQSLTLIATANQGSEATYESGFVIDKFPISRPNLTFSTLTVSNMSPEDSSIYLCSARGEGASVGEKLFFGSGTQLSVL.

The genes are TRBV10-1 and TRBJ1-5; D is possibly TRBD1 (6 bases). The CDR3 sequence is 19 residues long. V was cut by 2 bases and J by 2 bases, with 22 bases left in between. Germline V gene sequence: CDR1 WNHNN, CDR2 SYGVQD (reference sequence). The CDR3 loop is CASSEEPQGRGRGNQPQHF. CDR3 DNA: TGCGCCAGCAGTGAGGAGCCCCAGGGGCGAGGGCGGGGCAATCAGCCCCAGCATTTT.

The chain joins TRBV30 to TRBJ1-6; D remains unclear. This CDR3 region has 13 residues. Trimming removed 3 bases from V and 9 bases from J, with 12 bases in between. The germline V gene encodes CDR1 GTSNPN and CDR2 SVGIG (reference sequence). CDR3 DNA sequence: TGTGCCTGGAGAAGGCAGGCCCCTTCACCCCTCCACTTT. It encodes CAWRRQAPSPLHF.

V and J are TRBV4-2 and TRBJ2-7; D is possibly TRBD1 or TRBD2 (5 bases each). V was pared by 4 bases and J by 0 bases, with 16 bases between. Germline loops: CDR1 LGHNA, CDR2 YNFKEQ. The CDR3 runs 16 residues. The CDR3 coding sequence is TGTGCCAGCAGCCGAGGGGTGGCCTCGAGCTCCTACGAGCAGTACTTC. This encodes CASSRGVASSSYEQYF.

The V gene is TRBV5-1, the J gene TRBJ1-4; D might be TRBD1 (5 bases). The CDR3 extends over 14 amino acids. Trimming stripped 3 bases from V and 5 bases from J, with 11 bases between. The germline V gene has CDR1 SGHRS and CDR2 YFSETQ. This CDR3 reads CASSWGMGNEKLFF. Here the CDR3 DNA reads TGCGCCAGCAGCTGGGGCATGGGGAATGAAAAACTGTTTTTT.

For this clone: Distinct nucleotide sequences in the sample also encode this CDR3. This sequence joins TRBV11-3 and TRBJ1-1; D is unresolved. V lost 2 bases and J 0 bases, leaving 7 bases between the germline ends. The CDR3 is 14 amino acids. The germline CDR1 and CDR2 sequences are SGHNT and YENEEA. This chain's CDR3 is CASSLSGMNTEAFF. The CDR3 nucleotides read TGTGCCAGCAGCTTATCCGGAATGAACACTGAAGCTTTCTTT.

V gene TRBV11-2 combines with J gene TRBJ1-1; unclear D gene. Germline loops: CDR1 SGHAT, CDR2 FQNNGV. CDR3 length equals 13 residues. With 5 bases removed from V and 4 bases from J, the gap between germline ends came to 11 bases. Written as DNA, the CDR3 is TGTGCCAGCAGCCGAGTGGGGTTCACTGAAGCTTTCTTT. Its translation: CASSRVGFTEAFF.

The CDR3 bases are TGTGCCAGCAGCTTCGATGTAGGGACTGAAGCTTTCTTT. Translating gives CASSFDVGTEAFF. V gene TRBV5-5 combines with J gene TRBJ1-1; D is ambiguous. Trimming removed 2 bases from V and 5 bases from J, with 10 bases in between. The germline CDR1 and CDR2 sequences are SGHKS and YYEKEE (reference sequence). This CDR3 contains 13 residues.

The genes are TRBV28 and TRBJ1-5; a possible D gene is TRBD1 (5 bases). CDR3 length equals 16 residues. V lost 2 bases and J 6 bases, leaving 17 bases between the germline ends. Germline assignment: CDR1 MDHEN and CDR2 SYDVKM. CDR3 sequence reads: CASSLLDSQFGQPQHF. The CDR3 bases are TGTGCCAGCAGTTTACTAGACAGCCAGTTTGGTCAGCCCCAGCATTTT.

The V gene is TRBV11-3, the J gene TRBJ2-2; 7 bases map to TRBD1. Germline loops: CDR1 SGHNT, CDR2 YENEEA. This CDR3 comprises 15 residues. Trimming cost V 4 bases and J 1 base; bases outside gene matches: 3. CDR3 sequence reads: CASSSGTVNTGELFF. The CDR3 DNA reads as TGTGCCAGCAGCTCCGGGACAGTGAACACCGGGGAGCTGTTTTTT.

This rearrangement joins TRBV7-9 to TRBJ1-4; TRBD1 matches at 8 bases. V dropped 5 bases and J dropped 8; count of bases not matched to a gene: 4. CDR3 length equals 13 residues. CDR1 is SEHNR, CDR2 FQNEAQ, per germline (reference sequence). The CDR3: CASSGRTGEKLFF. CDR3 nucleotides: TGTGCCAGCAGCGGTCGGACAGGGGAAAAACTGTTTTTT.

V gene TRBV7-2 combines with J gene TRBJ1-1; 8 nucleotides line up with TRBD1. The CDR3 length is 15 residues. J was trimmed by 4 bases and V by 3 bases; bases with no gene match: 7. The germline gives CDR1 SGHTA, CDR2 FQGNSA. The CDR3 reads CASSLLGQAGTEAFF. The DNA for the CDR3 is TGTGCCAGCAGCTTGTTGGGACAGGCCGGCACTGAAGCTTTCTTT.

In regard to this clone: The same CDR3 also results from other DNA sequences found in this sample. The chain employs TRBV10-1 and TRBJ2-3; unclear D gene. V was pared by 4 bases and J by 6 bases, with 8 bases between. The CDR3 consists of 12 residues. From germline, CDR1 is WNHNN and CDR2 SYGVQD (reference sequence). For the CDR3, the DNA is TGCGCCAGCAGTGGGGTGGGGGATACGCAGTATTTT. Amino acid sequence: CASSGVGDTQYF.

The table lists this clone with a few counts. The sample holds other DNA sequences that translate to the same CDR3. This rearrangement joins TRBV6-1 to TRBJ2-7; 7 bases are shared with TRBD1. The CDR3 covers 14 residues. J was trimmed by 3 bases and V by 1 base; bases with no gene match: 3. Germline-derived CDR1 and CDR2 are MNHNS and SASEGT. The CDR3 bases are TGTGCCAGCAGTGAAGGGGGACAGATCTACGAGCAGTACTTC. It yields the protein CASSEGGQIYEQYF.

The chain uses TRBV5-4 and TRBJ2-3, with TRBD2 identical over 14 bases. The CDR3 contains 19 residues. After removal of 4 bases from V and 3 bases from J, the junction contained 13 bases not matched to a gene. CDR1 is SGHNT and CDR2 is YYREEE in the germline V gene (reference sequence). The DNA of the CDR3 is TGTGCCAGCAGCGAACTGACTAGCGGGAGGGCCCTCGGGACAGATACGCAGTATTTT. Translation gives CASSELTSGRALGTDTQYF.

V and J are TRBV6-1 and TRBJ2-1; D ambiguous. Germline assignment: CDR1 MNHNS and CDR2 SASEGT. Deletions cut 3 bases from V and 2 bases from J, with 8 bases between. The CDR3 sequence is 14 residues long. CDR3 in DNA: TGTGCCAGCAGTGACAATAGGCCCTACAATGAGCAGTTCTTC. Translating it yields CASSDNRPYNEQFF.

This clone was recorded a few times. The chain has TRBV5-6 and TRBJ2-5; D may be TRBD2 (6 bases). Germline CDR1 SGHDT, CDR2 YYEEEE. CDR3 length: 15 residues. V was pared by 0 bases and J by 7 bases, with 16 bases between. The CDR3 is CASSLVWGDRGTQYF. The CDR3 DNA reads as TGTGCCAGCAGCTTGGTATGGGGGGACCGGGGGACCCAGTACTTC.